Listed below are T cell receptor beta chains from one sample, sequenced in a study of technical replicates of blood from a handful of donors. This table comes from immunoSEQ multiplex PCR, and its TCRdb copy is limited to in-frame clones, with some not included. The table has 87,000 or so clones, roughly 94% seen once. Sequencing was done on a sample of T cells isolated from PBMCs. The source of these receptors is a human donor in good health. Each CDR3 is given with its conserved first and last residue. Fields, in order: J gene, V gene, D gene, clone size, CDR3 DNA, CDR3 protein. A D gene is named only where the DNA matches it firmly. The listing skips clone size in some rows; elsewhere it reads once, few, many or a size class.

>TRBJ1-5|TRBV19|NA|once
TGTGCCAGTAGCCAGGGTGTGGGTCAGCCCCAGCATTTT
CASSQGVGQPQHF
>TRBJ1-2|TRBV29-1|TRBD1|NA
TGCAGCGTTGAAGCCGCCGGACAGGTTTTTAACTATGGCTACACCTTC
CSVEAAGQVFNYGYTF
>TRBJ2-7|TRBV7-8|NA|NA
TGTGCCAGCAGCTCAGAGACAGCCTACGAGCAGTACTTC
CASSSETAYEQYF
>TRBJ1-1|TRBV27|NA|once
TGTGCCAGCAGTTGGGAGGGACCTTATTGGGGTAGCGAAGCTTTCTTT
CASSWEGPYWGSEAFF
>TRBJ2-1|TRBV18|TRBD2|NA
TGTGCCAGCTCACCAGGGACTAGCGGGAAGAATGAGCAGTTCTTC
CASSPGTSGKNEQFF
>TRBJ1-2|TRBV6-1|NA|NA
TGTGCCAGCAGTGAAGCGCTTCAGGGGTCAGGATATGGCTACACCTTC
CASSEALQGSGYGYTF
>TRBJ2-1|TRBV28|NA|NA
TGTGCCAGCAGTTTTTCCGAGAGCTCCTACAATGAGCAGTTCTTC
CASSFSESSYNEQFF
>TRBJ1-4|TRBV27|NA|NA
TGTGCCAGTTCAGGGTTGATATATGAAAAACTGTTTTTT
CASSGLIYEKLFF
>TRBJ2-7|TRBV7-3|NA|NA
TGTGCCAGCAGCTCTGGGCCCGTAGCGGACTACGAGCAGTACTTC
CASSSGPVADYEQYF
>TRBJ2-7|TRBV11-2|TRBD1|NA
TGTGCCAGCAGGCCGCCCGGGACAGGAAAGCACGAGCAGTACTTC
CASRPPGTGKHEQYF
>TRBJ2-3|TRBV2|TRBD2|once
TGTGCCAGCAGTGTATTCGGACTAGAAAGCACAGATACGCAGTATTTT
CASSVFGLESTDTQYF
>TRBJ1-1|TRBV28|NA|NA
TGTGCCAGCAGTTTAAGGGGTATGAACACTGAAGCTTTCTTT
CASSLRGMNTEAFF
>TRBJ2-7|TRBV27|TRBD1|NA
TGTGCCAGCAAAACAGGGGTCGAGCAGTACTTC
CASKTGVEQYF
>TRBJ1-2|TRBV29-1|NA|NA
TGCAGCGTTGAGGCCCAGGGGTGGGATGGCTACACCTTC
CSVEAQGWDGYTF
>TRBJ2-1|TRBV6-1|TRBD1|NA
TGTGCCAGCAGTAAAGGACAGGTCTACAATGAGCAGTTCTTC
CASSKGQVYNEQFF
>TRBJ2-1|TRBV9|TRBD2|NA
TGTGCCAGCAGCGTGGGGACTAGCGGGAGGGAAGAGCAGTTCTTC
CASSVGTSGREEQFF
>TRBJ2-3|TRBV6-4|TRBD2|NA
TGTGCCAGCAGTCTAGCGGGAGGCACAGATACGCAGTATTTT
CASSLAGGTDTQYF
>TRBJ2-1|TRBV25-1|NA|NA
TGTGCCAGCAGTGACTCAGACAGGGAGGTCCACAATGAGCAGTTCTTC
CASSDSDREVHNEQFF
>TRBJ2-3|TRBV5-1|TRBD2|NA
TGCGCCAGCAGCTCCGGCGGGGGTGCAGATACGCAGTATTTT
CASSSGGGADTQYF
>TRBJ2-1|TRBV30|TRBD2|NA
TGTGCCTGGGGCTCCCTAGCGGGGGGATACAATGAGCAGTTCTTC
CAWGSLAGGYNEQFF
>TRBJ2-7|TRBV6-5|NA|NA
TGTGCCAGCAGTTACTCGAGCCCGCGGAAAACCTACGAGCAGTACTTC
CASSYSSPRKTYEQYF
>TRBJ2-1|TRBV5-4|TRBD2|NA
TGTGCCAGCAGCTTGACTAGCGGGCCATACAATGAGCAGTTCTTC
CASSLTSGPYNEQFF
>TRBJ1-3|TRBV5-4|TRBD1|NA
TGTGCCAGCAGCCTGGTCGGGACAGGGTCTGGAAACACCATATATTTT
CASSLVGTGSGNTIYF
>TRBJ1-2|TRBV7-9|TRBD1|NA
TGTGCCAGCAGCAAAGACAGGGTCTATGGCTACACCTTC
CASSKDRVYGYTF
>TRBJ2-2|TRBV4-2|NA|NA
TGTGCCAGCAGCCCACCCGACAGGAGGACCGGGGAGCTGTTTTTT
CASSPPDRRTGELFF
>TRBJ1-1|TRBV30|NA|NA
TGTGCCTGGAAGGCAGGGCCGAACACTGAAGCTTTCTTT
CAWKAGPNTEAFF
>TRBJ2-3|TRBV2|TRBD1|once
TGTGCCAGCGGGACAGAAACGTACTCTAGCACAGATACGCAGTATTTT
CASGTETYSSTDTQYF
>TRBJ2-3|TRBV25-1|TRBD2|NA
TGTGCCAGCAGTGAAGGAAGCGGGGTTAGCACAGATACGCAGTATTTT
CASSEGSGVSTDTQYF
>TRBJ2-7|TRBV5-1|TRBD1|NA
TGCGCCAGCAGCCTGGACAGGGCCCCCTACGAGCAGTACTTC
CASSLDRAPYEQYF
>TRBJ2-3|TRBV2|TRBD2|NA
TGTGCCAGCAGTGTACTGACGGCTAGCGGGTACACAGATACGCAGTATTTT
CASSVLTASGYTDTQYF
>TRBJ2-3|TRBV28|TRBD2|NA
TGTGCCAGCAGTTTAGTCCTAGCGGGGCACACAGATACGCAGTATTTT
CASSLVLAGHTDTQYF
>TRBJ2-3|TRBV5-1|NA|NA
TGCGCCAGAAAAACAGGAGAAAGCACAGATACGCAGTATTTT
CARKTGESTDTQYF
>TRBJ2-1|TRBV7-3|TRBD1|NA
TGTGCCAGCAGCCCCTGGACAGGGTACAATGAGCAGTTCTTC
CASSPWTGYNEQFF
>TRBJ1-1|TRBV2|TRBD1|NA
TGTGCCAGCAGTGACAACACCGGGACAGGGGACACTGAAGCTTTCTTT
CASSDNTGTGDTEAFF
>TRBJ2-7|TRBV5-4|NA|NA
TGTGCCAGCAGCTCGTCCGCGGAGCAGTACTTC
CASSSSAEQYF
>TRBJ2-1|TRBV19|NA|NA
TGTGCCAGTAGACTCCTTTCCTCCTACAATGAGCAGTTCTTC
CASRLLSSYNEQFF
>TRBJ2-2|TRBV19|TRBD1|NA
TGTGCCAGTAGTACGGGACAGGGTAACACCGGGGAGCTGTTTTTT
CASSTGQGNTGELFF
>TRBJ1-5|TRBV27|NA|NA
TGTGCCAGCAGTCCTGAGGTAAATGTCCATCAGCCCCAGCATTTT
CASSPEVNVHQPQHF
>TRBJ1-1|TRBV5-4|NA|NA
TGTGCCAGCAGCTTAGCGGTGAACACTGAAGCTTTCTTT
CASSLAVNTEAFF